This paragraph reports one TCR beta chain. Antigen: not known. This entry is derived from a study of CD8+CD57+ T cells in acquired aplastic anemia. Looked up from germline, CDR1 is DFQATT and CDR2 is SNEGSKA (reference sequence). V was shortened by 6 bases and J by 0 bases, with 14 bases between the two germline ends. The CDR3 covers 14 residues. Using genomic DNA as the template, TCR beta VDJ and CDR3 profiling was carried out. TCRdb called the reads again in MiXCR, with one record for every CDR3 protein. The repertoire holds tens of thousands of distinct CDR3 sequences, with more than 65% as singletons. Findings of the study overall: Patients and controls shared nearly 30 CD8+ CDR3 sequences, which appeared highly expressed in patients and within their immunodominant clones.

The rearrangement links TRBV20-1 to TRBJ1-1; no reliable D call. Sequencing was carried out using sorted CD4+, CD8+, or CD8+CD57+ T cells (not recorded which) from PBMCs. This clonotype originated in a human donor in good health, serving as a control. CDR3 sequence (DNA): TGCAGTGCCCGTTTCTCCGGGCTGAACACTGAAGCTTTCTTT. Translating gives CSARFSGLNTEAFF.